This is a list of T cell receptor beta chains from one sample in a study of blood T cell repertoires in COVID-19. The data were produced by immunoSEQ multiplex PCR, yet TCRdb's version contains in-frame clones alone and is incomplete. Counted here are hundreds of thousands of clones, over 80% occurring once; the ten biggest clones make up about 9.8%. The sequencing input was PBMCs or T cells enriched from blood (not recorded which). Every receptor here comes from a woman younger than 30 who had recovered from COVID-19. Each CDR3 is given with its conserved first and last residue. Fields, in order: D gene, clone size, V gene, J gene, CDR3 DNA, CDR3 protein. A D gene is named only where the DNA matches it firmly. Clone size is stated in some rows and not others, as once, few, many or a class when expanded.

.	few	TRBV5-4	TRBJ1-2	TGTGCCAGCAGCACGGACGCGCGCGGGGTCTACACCTTC	CASSTDARGVYTF
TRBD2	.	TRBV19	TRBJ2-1	TGTGCCAGTAGTACGGCCGGGACTAGCGGGGACAATGAGCAGTTCTTC	CASSTAGTSGDNEQFF
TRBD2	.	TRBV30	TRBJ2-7	TGTGCGATCGAACGGGGGGCCTACGAGCAGTACTTC	CAIERGAYEQYF
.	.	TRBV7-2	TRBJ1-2	TGTGCCAGCAGCCAAAACAGGGTAATAGGCTATGGCTACACCTTC	CASSQNRVIGYGYTF
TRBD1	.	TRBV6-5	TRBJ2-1	TGTGCCAGCAGAGACACAGGGGGCTTCTACAATGAGCAGTTCTTC	CASRDTGGFYNEQFF
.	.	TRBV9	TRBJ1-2	TGTGCCAGCAGCGTAGCTACGACGGCTACGCGCGGTTGGCAGGGGAACTATGGCTACACCTTC	CASSVATTATRGWQGNYGYTF
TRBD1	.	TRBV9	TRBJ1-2	TGTGCCAGCAGCGTACAATACAGGGGGCCAGGTGGCTACACCTTC	CASSVQYRGPGGYTF
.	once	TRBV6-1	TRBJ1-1	TGTGCCAGCAGCTGGGCCGAGGGGAACACTGAAGCTTTCTTT	CASSWAEGNTEAFF
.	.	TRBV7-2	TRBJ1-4	TGTGCCAGCAGCCCTAGCGGACAGACTAATGAAAAACTGTTTTTT	CASSPSGQTNEKLFF
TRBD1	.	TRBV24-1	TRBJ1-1	TGTGCCACCAGTGATTGGACAGGGCAGTCGGCTTTCTTT	CATSDWTGQSAFF
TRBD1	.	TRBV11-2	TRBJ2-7	TGTGCCAGCAGCTGGACTCAGGGGGTCTACGAGCAGTACTTC	CASSWTQGVYEQYF
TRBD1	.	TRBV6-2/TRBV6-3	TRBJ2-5	TGTGCCAGCAGCACTCTAAGACAGGGCTCCCAAGAGACCCAGTACTTC	CASSTLRQGSQETQYF
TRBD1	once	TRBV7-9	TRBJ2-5	TGTGCCAGCAGCACAACAGGGGACACAGAGAGAAAAGAGACCCAGTACTTC	CASSTTGDTERKETQYF
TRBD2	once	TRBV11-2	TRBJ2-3	TGTGCCAGCAGCCCTCGTCCAGCGGGAGACGTAGATACGCAGTATTTT	CASSPRPAGDVDTQYF
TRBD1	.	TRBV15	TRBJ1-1	TGTGCCACCAGCAGAACAGGGGAAAACACTGAAGCTTTCTTT	CATSRTGENTEAFF
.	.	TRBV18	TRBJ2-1	TGTGCCAGCTCACCAGAGGCGGGACAGACCAATGAGCAGTTCTTC	CASSPEAGQTNEQFF